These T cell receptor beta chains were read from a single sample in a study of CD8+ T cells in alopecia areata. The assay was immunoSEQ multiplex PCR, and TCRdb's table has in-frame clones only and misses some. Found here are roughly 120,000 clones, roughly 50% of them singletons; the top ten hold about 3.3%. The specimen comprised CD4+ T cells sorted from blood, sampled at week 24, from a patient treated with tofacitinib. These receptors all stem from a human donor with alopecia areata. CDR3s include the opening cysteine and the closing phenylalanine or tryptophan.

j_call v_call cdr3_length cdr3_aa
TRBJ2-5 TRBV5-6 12 CASTEGGETQYF
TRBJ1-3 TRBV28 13 CAAGRNTINTIYF
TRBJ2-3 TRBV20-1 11 CSASITDTQYF
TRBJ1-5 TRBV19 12 CASSTMNQPQHF
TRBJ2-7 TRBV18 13 CASSPGQSYEQYF
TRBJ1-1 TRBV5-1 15 CASSLAGGQNTEAFF
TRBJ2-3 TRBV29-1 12 CSVRQGTDTQYF
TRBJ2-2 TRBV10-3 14 CAINPAGGSGELFF
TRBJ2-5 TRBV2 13 CASSGQGKETQYF
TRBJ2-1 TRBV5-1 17 CASSEPGERGNYNEQFF
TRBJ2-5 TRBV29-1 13 CSAYIPTGETQYF
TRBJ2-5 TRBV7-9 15 CASRKATGGRETQYF
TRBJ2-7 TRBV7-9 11 CASSQGGQQYF
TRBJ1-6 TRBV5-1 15 CASSFNTGGESPLHF
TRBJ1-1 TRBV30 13 CAWSVSGGTEAFF
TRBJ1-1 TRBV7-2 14 CASSPGHANTEAFF